This record covers a single T cell receptor beta chain. What it recognizes is unknown. One entry per CDR3 protein, called by TCRdb with MiXCR from the 5' RACE reads. The sample has approximately 490,000 distinct CDR3 sequences, roughly 22% seen once; the top ten hold around 12%. This record comes from a study of T-cell memory formation after mild COVID-19. Study-wide context: The two donors had largely donor-specific TCR clusters.

The CDR3 contains 14 residues. Trimming removed 6 bases from V and 3 bases from J, with 14 bases in between. Per the germline V gene, CDR1 is LNHDA and CDR2 is SQIVND (reference sequence). Findings of the study overall: Among clones contracting day 15 to 85, CD4/CD8 was balanced, whereas later expanders leaned CD4+. CD8+ contracting clones occupied EMRA, while CD4+ ones occupied mainly CM and EM.

The origin of this receptor is an adult woman who had mild COVID-19 (a few samples of this study predate the infection). Cell type and time point are not known. The sample comprised PBMCs or a T cell subset sorted from them (not recorded which). The chain links TRBV19 to TRBJ2-5, with a weak D call TRBD2 (6 bases). The CDR3: CASRWRGGEETQYF. CDR3 sequence (DNA): TGTGCCAGTAGATGGCGCGGCGGGGAAGAGACCCAGTACTTC.